This TCR beta chain was observed in a study of blood T cell repertoires in COVID-19. Across the whole study: From the United States, Italy and Spain came samples of acute and convalescent COVID-19. Sources were T cells, B-cell-depleted T cells, or PBMCs; the material itself was cDNA or gDNA.

Original analysis: For nucleated cells, counts were estimated from reference gene primer amplification. This table comes from immunoSEQ multiplex PCR, and its TCRdb copy is limited to in-frame clones, with some not included. D and trimming were read from the DNA, whereas the V and J calls and clone size are those reported in that table. This sample yields 30,000 to 35,000 clones, of which about 87% are seen a single time; 11% to 15% belongs to the top ten. Germline V CDR1 and CDR2: MNHNS, SASEGT. The CDR3 sequence is 15 residues long. The V and J ends lost 3 bases and 7 bases respectively, with 13 bases between them.

The source of this sequence is a man aged 60 to 69 with active COVID-19. The chain couples TRBV6-1 to TRBJ1-6, with D perhaps matching TRBD1 (5 bases). Sequenced input: peripheral blood. CDR3 sequence reads: CASSDQTGVNSPLHF. The CDR3 DNA is TGTGCCAGCAGTGATCAGACGGGGGTGAATTCACCCCTCCACTTT.